A selection of T cell receptor beta chains follows, all from one sample in a study of shared clonotypes between healthy human individuals. Profiling relied on immunoSEQ multiplex PCR, and the TCRdb table lists in-frame clones only, not all of them. The table shows 2 million to 2.5 million clones, with approximately 93% occurring only once. The sample comprised naive CD4+ T cells from PBMCs. These receptor sequences come from a man younger than 35 in good health. Some clones in this sample may be carry-over from other donors' samples. CDR3s include the opening cysteine and the closing phenylalanine or tryptophan. The order of the fields is clone size, D gene, V gene, J gene, CDR3 DNA, CDR3 protein. The D gene is left open where the match is weak. Clone sizes are given selectively: once, few, many, or a class where the clone is expanded.

once,NA,TRBV6-1,TRBJ1-2,TGTGCCAGCAGCGTTACGGGCTATGGCTACACCTTC,CASSVTGYGYTF
NA,NA,TRBV6-1,TRBJ2-5,TGTGCCAGCAGTGAAAGGAGAGAGACCCAGTACTTC,CASSERRETQYF
once,NA,TRBV28,TRBJ2-6,TGTGCCAGCAGTCTGCCCGATGGGGCCAACGTCCTGACTTTC,CASSLPDGANVLTF
few,NA,TRBV10-3,TRBJ2-7,TGTGCCATTTCGGACGAGCAGTACTTC,CAISDEQYF
NA,NA,TRBV20-1,TRBJ1-4,TGCAGTGCTTCGAACGGTGAAAAACTGTTTTTT,CSASNGEKLFF
NA,TRBD1,TRBV30,TRBJ1-5,TGTGCCTACCGACAGGGTGAGGTTATGGGGCCCCAGCATTTT,CAYRQGEVMGPQHF
NA,NA,TRBV28,TRBJ1-4,TGTGCCAGCAGTGCCGCCCGCGGGGACTACCAGGAAAAACTGTTTTTT,CASSAARGDYQEKLFF
NA,NA,TRBV19,TRBJ2-5,TGTGCCATAGTGATGTGGACCCAGTACTTC,CAIVMWTQYF
NA,NA,TRBV19,TRBJ1-2,TGTGCCAGTAGTATTCCCGGCAGTGTCTATGGCTACACCTTC,CASSIPGSVYGYTF
once,TRBD1,TRBV11-1,TRBJ1-2,TGTGCCAGCAGCCCCGGGACAGGGGTTCTTGGCTACACCTTC,CASSPGTGVLGYTF
NA,TRBD1,TRBV25-1,TRBJ2-2,TGTGCCAGCAGTGACCCAGGGGGCGCGGACACCGGGGAGCTGTTTTTT,CASSDPGGADTGELFF
once,NA,TRBV7-7,TRBJ2-2,TGTGCCAGCAGCCCGGGCGGCGGGACCGGGGAGCTGTTTTTT,CASSPGGGTGELFF
NA,NA,TRBV29-1,TRBJ1-5,TGCAGCGTTGGACAGACCAATCAGCCCCAGCATTTT,CSVGQTNQPQHF
NA,NA,TRBV6-6,TRBJ2-5,TGTGCCAGCACGTTGGGTTTAGAGACCCAGTACTTC,CASTLGLETQYF
NA,NA,TRBV11-2,TRBJ2-7,TGTGCCAGCAGAACTAGGGGGAGCTCCTACGAGCAGTACTTC,CASRTRGSSYEQYF
NA,NA,TRBV29-1,TRBJ1-2,TGCAGCGTTGAATTCAGGGGTGGGTATGGCTACACCTTC,CSVEFRGGYGYTF
NA,TRBD1,TRBV6-1,TRBJ1-3,TGTGCCAGCAAGACAGGGTTTGGAAACACCATATATTTT,CASKTGFGNTIYF
NA,NA,TRBV6-4,TRBJ2-1,TGTGCCAGCAGTGACATTTCTCGTGGGATAAATGAGCAGTTCTTC,CASSDISRGINEQFF
few,NA,TRBV25-1,TRBJ1-2,TGTGCCAGCAGTGAAGGCAGATACTATGGCTACACCTTC,CASSEGRYYGYTF
NA,NA,TRBV7-2,TRBJ2-1,TGTGCCAGCAGCTTAGTGGCGGGCCTAGCGCCGAGCTCCTACAATGAGCAGTTCTTC,CASSLVAGLAPSSYNEQFF
NA,NA,TRBV11-3,TRBJ1-2,TGTGCCAGCAGCCGCGCTATTGTAGGCGACAACTATGGCTACACCTTC,CASSRAIVGDNYGYTF
NA,NA,TRBV28,TRBJ1-5,TGTGCCAGCAGCCGAGGGACGGCTCCGAATCAGCCCCAGCATTTT,CASSRGTAPNQPQHF
NA,NA,TRBV7-6,TRBJ1-3,TGTGCCAGCAGCTTAGCAGGCGGGCCCAGCTCTGGAAACACCATATATTTT,CASSLAGGPSSGNTIYF
NA,NA,TRBV2,TRBJ1-3,TGTGCCAGCAGTACGGGGGTTGTAAACACCATATATTTT,CASSTGVVNTIYF
NA,TRBD1,TRBV28,TRBJ1-5,TGTGCCAGCAGTTTGAGAAAGACAGGGGGCCACGCACAGCCCCAGCATTTT,CASSLRKTGGHAQPQHF
once,NA,TRBV10-3,TRBJ1-1,TGTGCCACCGCGAAATCACCGGACGGATTGAACACTGAAGCTTTCTTT,CATAKSPDGLNTEAFF
NA,TRBD1,TRBV5-4,TRBJ2-1,TGTGCCAGCAGACGGCCGGGACAGGGGGCGAGTGAGCAGTTCTTC,CASRRPGQGASEQFF
NA,TRBD2,TRBV5-1,TRBJ2-3,TGCGCCAGCAGCCGGGGACTAGGGACTAGCACAGATACGCAGTATTTT,CASSRGLGTSTDTQYF
few,TRBD2,TRBV30,TRBJ2-1,TGTGCCTGGAGAGTACCGGGAGGTATGAATGAGCAGTTCTTC,CAWRVPGGMNEQFF
few,NA,TRBV19,TRBJ1-5,TGTGCCAGTAGTCCAATGGGCGGGGACCAGCCCCAGCATTTT,CASSPMGGDQPQHF
NA,NA,TRBV5-5,TRBJ1-1,TGTGCCAGCAGCTTGGGACACCAGAACACTGAAGCTTTCTTT,CASSLGHQNTEAFF
once,NA,TRBV6-6,TRBJ1-1,TGTGCCAGCAGTTACCCAGGGGTAGGGGAGAACACTGAAGCTTTCTTT,CASSYPGVGENTEAFF
NA,NA,TRBV6-5,TRBJ1-2,TGTGCCAGCAGTTACCTACAGGACTATGGCTACACCTTC,CASSYLQDYGYTF
NA,TRBD1,TRBV9,TRBJ1-1,TGTGCCAGCAGCCCCTGGACAGGGACGAACACTGAAGCTTTCTTT,CASSPWTGTNTEAFF
NA,NA,TRBV29-1,TRBJ1-2,TGCAGCGTTGTTGTAGTGGTCCCCAACTATGGCTACACCTTC,CSVVVVVPNYGYTF
NA,NA,TRBV7-3,TRBJ1-2,TGTGCCAGCAGCTTAAACGCCGGGGGTGGCTACACCTTC,CASSLNAGGGYTF
NA,NA,TRBV2,TRBJ1-1,TGTGCCACCCCGCAGGGACCAGTGACGAACACTGAAGCTTTCTTT,CATPQGPVTNTEAFF
once,TRBD2,TRBV19,TRBJ2-3,TGTGCCAGTAGTAAAAGGTCCGTGACTAGCGGATCAACAGATACGCAGTATTTT,CASSKRSVTSGSTDTQYF
NA,NA,TRBV11-1,TRBJ2-3,TGTGCCAGCAGCTTAGAATGGTTACAAGATACGCAGTATTTT,CASSLEWLQDTQYF
NA,TRBD2,TRBV5-5,TRBJ2-6,TGTGCCAGCAGCCTCAGCGGGGTCACTGGGGCCAACGTCCTGACTTTC,CASSLSGVTGANVLTF
NA,NA,TRBV30,TRBJ1-2,TGTGCCTGGAGTCAACTGGGTGGCTATGGCTACACCTTC,CAWSQLGGYGYTF
NA,NA,TRBV7-6,TRBJ1-2,TGTGCCAGCAGCCGAAGGTTAGACAGCCTGGAATTTTATGGCTACACCTTC,CASSRRLDSLEFYGYTF
NA,TRBD1,TRBV9,TRBJ2-7,TGTGCCAGCAGCCCGGGCGGGACAGGGGGTAGTGAGCAGTACTTC,CASSPGGTGGSEQYF
NA,TRBD1,TRBV7-2,TRBJ2-7,TGTGCCAGCAGCAACAGACAGGGGGCGAAGCAGTACTTC,CASSNRQGAKQYF
NA,NA,TRBV5-5,TRBJ2-7,TGTGCCAGCAGCTTGCCGGGCTCCTCCTCCTACGAGCAGTACTTC,CASSLPGSSSYEQYF